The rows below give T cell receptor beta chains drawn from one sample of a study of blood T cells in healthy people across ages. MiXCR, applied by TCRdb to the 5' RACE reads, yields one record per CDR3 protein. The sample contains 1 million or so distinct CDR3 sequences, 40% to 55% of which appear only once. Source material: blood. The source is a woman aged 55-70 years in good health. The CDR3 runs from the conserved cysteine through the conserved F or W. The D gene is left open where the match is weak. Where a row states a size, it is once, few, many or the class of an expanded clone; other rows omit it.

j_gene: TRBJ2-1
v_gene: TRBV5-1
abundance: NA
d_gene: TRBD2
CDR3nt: TGCGCCAGCAGCTCTGGACTAGCCCCGGGCCTCGGTGAGCAGTTCTTC
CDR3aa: CASSSGLAPGLGEQFF

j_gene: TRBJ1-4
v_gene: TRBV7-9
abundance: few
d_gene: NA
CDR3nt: TGTGCCAGCAGCTTAGACTCCCGGGAACTGTTTTTT
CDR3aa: CASSLDSRELFF

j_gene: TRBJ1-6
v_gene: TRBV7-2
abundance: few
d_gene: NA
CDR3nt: TGTGCCAGCAGCATCCCGACGGGCGCAAGCTCCTATAATTCACCCCTCCACTTT
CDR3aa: CASSIPTGASSYNSPLHF

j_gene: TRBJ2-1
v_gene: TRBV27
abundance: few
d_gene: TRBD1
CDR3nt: TGTGCCAGCAGTTCCAGACAGGGTCCCCTGGAGCAGTTCTTC
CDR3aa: CASSSRQGPLEQFF

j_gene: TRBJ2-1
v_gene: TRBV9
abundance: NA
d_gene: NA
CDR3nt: TGTGCCAGCAGCCCACACCCTGCGAATGAGCGGTTCTTC
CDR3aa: CASSPHPANERFF

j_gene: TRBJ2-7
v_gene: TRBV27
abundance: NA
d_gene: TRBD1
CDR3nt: TGTGCCAGCAGTTTACGAGGACAGGGGATAACCTACGAGCAGTACTTC
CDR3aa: CASSLRGQGITYEQYF

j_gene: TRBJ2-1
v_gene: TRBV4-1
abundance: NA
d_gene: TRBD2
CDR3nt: TGCGCCAGCAGCCAAGATAGAACTAGCGTCTACAATGAGCAGTTCTTC
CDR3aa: CASSQDRTSVYNEQFF

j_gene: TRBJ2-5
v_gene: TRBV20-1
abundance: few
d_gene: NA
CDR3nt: TGCAGTGCTTGGGTGGACGGAAGGGCGGAGACCCAGTACTTC
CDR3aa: CSAWVDGRAETQYF

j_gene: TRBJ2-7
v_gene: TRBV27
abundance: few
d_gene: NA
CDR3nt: TGTGCCAGCAGTTCGGTCTGGGGGAATGGGGACGAGCAGTACTTC
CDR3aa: CASSSVWGNGDEQYF

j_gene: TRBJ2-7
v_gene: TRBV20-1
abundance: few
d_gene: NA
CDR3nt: TGCAGTGCTAGAGGACGACATTTACTGACCGAGCAGTACTTC
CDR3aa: CSARGRHLLTEQYF

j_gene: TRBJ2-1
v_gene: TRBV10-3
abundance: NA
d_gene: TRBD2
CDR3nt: TGTGCCATCAGTGAGGCAGGACTAGCGGCCTACAATGAGCAGTTCTTC
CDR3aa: CAISEAGLAAYNEQFF

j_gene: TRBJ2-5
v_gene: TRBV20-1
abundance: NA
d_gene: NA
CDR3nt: TGCAGTGCTAGAGAACCGCAAGAGACCCAGTACTTC
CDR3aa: CSAREPQETQYF

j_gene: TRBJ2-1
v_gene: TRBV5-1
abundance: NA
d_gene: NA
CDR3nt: TGCGCCAGCAGCTTTTGGGTACAAAGCTCCTACAATGAGCAGTTCTTC
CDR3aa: CASSFWVQSSYNEQFF

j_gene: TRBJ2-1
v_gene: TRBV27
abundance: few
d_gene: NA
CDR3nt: TGTGCCAGCAAGGGCGGTAGTCCTCTTTGGCCATACAATGAGCAGTTCTTC
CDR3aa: CASKGGSPLWPYNEQFF

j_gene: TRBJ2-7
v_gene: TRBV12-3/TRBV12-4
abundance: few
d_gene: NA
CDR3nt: TGTGCCAGCGCACGGGACCTATACTACGAGCAGTACTTC
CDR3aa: CASARDLYYEQYF

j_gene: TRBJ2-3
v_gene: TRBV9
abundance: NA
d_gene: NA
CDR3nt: TGTGCCAGCAGCGTACCGTCTGGCTCCGATACGCAGTATTTT
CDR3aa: CASSVPSGSDTQYF

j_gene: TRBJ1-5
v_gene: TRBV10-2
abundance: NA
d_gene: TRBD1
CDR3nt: TGCGCCAGCAGTGTTACGGACAGGGCCAATCAGCCCCAGCATTTT
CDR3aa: CASSVTDRANQPQHF

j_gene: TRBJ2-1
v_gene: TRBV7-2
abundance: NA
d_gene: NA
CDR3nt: TGTGCCAGCAGCTCGACCACGGGCGCCTACAATGAGCAGTTCTTC
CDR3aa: CASSSTTGAYNEQFF

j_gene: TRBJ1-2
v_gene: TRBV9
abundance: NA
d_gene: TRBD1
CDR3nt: TGTGCCAGCAGCCCCCGACAGGGGTGGTCGAGGGGCTACACCTTC
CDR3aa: CASSPRQGWSRGYTF

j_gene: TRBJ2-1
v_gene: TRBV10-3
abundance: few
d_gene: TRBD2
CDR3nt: TGTGCCATCACTGGGACTAGCGGGCACAATGAGCAGTTCTTC
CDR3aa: CAITGTSGHNEQFF

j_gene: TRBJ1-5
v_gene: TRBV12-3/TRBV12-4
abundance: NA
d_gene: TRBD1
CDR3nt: TGTGCCAGCAGCCTTGGGACAGTTGATCAGCCCCAGCATTTT
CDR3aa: CASSLGTVDQPQHF

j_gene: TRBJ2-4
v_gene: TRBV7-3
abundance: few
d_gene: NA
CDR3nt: TGTGCCAGCCCCTACCCCTTTAGCGTCCTAGCCAAAAACATTCAGTACTTC
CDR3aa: CASPYPFSVLAKNIQYF

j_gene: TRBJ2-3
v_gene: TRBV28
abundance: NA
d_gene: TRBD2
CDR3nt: TGTGCCAGCAGTTTGGGACCAGGGAGGGATACGCGGTATTTT
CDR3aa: CASSLGPGRDTRYF

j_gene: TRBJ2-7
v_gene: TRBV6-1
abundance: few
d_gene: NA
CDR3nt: TGTGCCAGCAGTGAAGAGGCAGGGAGCTCCTACGAGCAGTACTTC
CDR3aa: CASSEEAGSSYEQYF

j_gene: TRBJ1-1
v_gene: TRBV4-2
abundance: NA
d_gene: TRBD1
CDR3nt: TGTGCCAGCAGCCAGGCTTCTACCGGGACAGGGGCTTTCTTT
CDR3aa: CASSQASTGTGAFF

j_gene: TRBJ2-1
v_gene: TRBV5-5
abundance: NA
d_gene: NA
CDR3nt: TGCGCCAGCAGCTTAAGTGGGGGAGAGTTCTATGAGCAGTTCTTC
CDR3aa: CASSLSGGEFYEQFF

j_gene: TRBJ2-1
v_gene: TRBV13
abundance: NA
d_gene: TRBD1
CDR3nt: TGTGCCAGCAGCTCGCGTCGGACAGGGACTTTGAACAATGAGCAGTTCTTC
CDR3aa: CASSSRRTGTLNNEQFF

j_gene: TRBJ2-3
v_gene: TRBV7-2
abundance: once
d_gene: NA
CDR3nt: TGTGCCAGCAGTTACGACCCGCGAGCCACAGATACGCAGTATTTT
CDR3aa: CASSYDPRATDTQYF